The 5 T cell receptor beta chains presented below share a single source sample, sequenced in a study of shared clonotypes between healthy human individuals. TCRdb keeps only in-frame clones here, not all; method: immunoSEQ multiplex PCR. The sample has around 2.5 million clones, roughly 93% seen once; the top ten hold 0.36%. Sequencing used naive CD4+ T cells from PBMCs. As to subset: CD45RA+ positively selected. The source is a man between 18 and 29 years old in good health. Some clones in this sample may be carry-over from other donors' samples.

This clone was observed once. The CDR3 DNA is TGTGCCAGTAGTACCCCGGTGGGAGGATCCTACAATGAGCAGTTCTTC. Translation gives CASSTPVGGSYNEQFF. The chain employs TRBV19 and TRBJ2-1; TRBD2 is a possible D gene (6 bases). V was shortened by 4 bases and J by 1 base, with 14 bases between the two germline ends. The germline V gene encodes CDR1 LNHDA and CDR2 SQIVND (reference sequence). The CDR3 totals 16 residues. The full variable domain, completed using reference TRBV19 and TRBJ2-1, is DGGITQSPKYLFRKEGQNVTLSCEQNLNHDAMYWYRQDPGQGLRLIYYSQIVNDFQKGDIAEGYSVSREKKESFPLTVTSAQKNPTAFYLCASSTPVGGSYNEQFFGPGTRLTVL.

The chain links TRBV9 to TRBJ2-1, with TRBD2 identical over 11 bases. V lost 4 bases, J lost 4 bases, and 4 bases stayed unmatched. This CDR3 is built from 15 residues. Per germline, CDR1 SGDLS and CDR2 YYNGEE. In DNA form, the CDR3 reads TGTGCCAGCAGCAAGACTAGCGGGAAGTACAATGAGCAGTTCTTC. Amino acid sequence: CASSKTSGKYNEQFF.

As regards this clone: Additional DNA sequences in this sample encode the identical CDR3. The chain combines TRBV7-2 with TRBJ1-5, with D tentatively TRBD1 (5 bases). In germline, CDR1 is SGHTA, CDR2 FQGNSA. The CDR3 runs to 13 residues. Trimming took 1 base from V and 7 from J, leaving 8 bases between them. The DNA for the CDR3 is TGTGCCAGCAGCTTAGGGGGGTCGCAGCCCCAGCATTTT. Protein product: CASSLGGSQPQHF.

The J gene is TRBJ2-7, the V gene TRBV30, with D perhaps given as TRBD1 or TRBD2 (5 bases each). Deletions cut 2 bases from V and 6 bases from J, with 14 bases between. The CDR3 has 13 residues. Germline V gene lookup returns CDR1 GTSNPN and CDR2 SVGIG (reference sequence). The CDR3 loop reads CAWSTRDGLEQYF. The CDR3 bases are TGTGCCTGGAGTACGAGGGACGGGCTCGAGCAGTACTTC.

CDR3 loop: CASSEVEISTDTQYF. CDR3 in DNA: TGTGCCAGCAGTGAAGTTGAGATCTCCACAGATACGCAGTATTTT. V and J are TRBV6-1 and TRBJ2-3, with no clear D. Looked up from germline, CDR1 is MNHNS and CDR2 is SASEGT. The germline V and J ends were trimmed by 1 base and 2 bases, with 10 bases remaining between them. The CDR3 extends over 15 amino acids.